These 31 T cell receptor beta chains share one sample of origin, sequenced in a study of blood T cells in healthy people across ages. It was with a sample-barcoded 5' primer and a J-beta primer mix that a second PCR of roughly 7 to 12 cycles was run. One entry per CDR3 protein, called by TCRdb with MiXCR from the 5' RACE reads. In the table there are 1.6 million or so distinct CDR3 sequences, 34% of which are singletons. The specimen sequenced was blood. The source of these receptors is a woman under 40 in good health.

This clonotype was seen a handful of times. The chain couples TRBV27 to TRBJ2-2; no firm D call. V lost 6 bases and J lost 7, with 6 bases in between. The CDR3 covers 11 residues. CDR1 is MNHEY and CDR2 is SMNVEV in the germline V gene (reference sequence). The CDR3 loop is CASRAVGELFF. The CDR3 coding sequence is TGTGCCAGCAGGGCCGTCGGGGAGCTGTTTTTT.

The rearrangement joins TRBV20-1 to TRBJ2-5, with D possibly being TRBD1 or TRBD2 (5 bases each). The germline gives CDR1 DFQATT, CDR2 SNEGSKA (reference sequence). The length of the CDR3 is 15 residues. Trimming took off 6 bases at V and 4 bases at J, with 21 bases between the two ends. The CDR3 sequence is CSAGLPARALETQYF. CDR3 coding DNA: TGCAGTGCCGGACTGCCCGCCAGGGCCTTAGAGACCCAGTACTTC.

This clonotype was observed a handful of times. CDR3: CASSEEGRGAFGREQYF. The CDR3 nucleotides read TGTGCCAGCAGTGAGGAAGGGCGGGGGGCCTTCGGGCGCGAGCAGTACTTC. The chain links TRBV2 to TRBJ2-7; TRBD2 agrees at 8 bases. Losses at the gene ends were 3 bases for V and 6 bases for J; bases not matched to a gene: 16. Germline lookup yields CDR1 SNHLY and CDR2 FYNNEI. This CDR3 is 17 amino acids long.

This clonotype was detected a few times. The V call is TRBV4-2, the J call TRBJ1-1; 8 bases align to TRBD1. J was trimmed by 4 bases and V by 1 base; bases with no gene match: 5. Germline values: CDR1 LGHNA, CDR2 YNFKEQ. This CDR3 has 15 amino acids. The CDR3 nucleotides are TGTGCCAGCAGCCAAGTGTCAGGGGGCACCACTGAAGCTTTCTTT. Residues: CASSQVSGGTTEAFF.

This clonotype turned up a few times. The rearrangement links TRBV5-1 to TRBJ2-1, with 16 bases matching TRBD2. This CDR3 spans 21 amino acids. V lost 8 bases and J lost 2; bases outside the gene matches: 19. The V gene's germline CDR1 is SGHRS and CDR2 YFSETQ. As DNA, the CDR3 is TGCGCCAGTAGCGTGGAGGGACTAGCGGGAGGGTTGGCGGAAACCTACAATGAGCAGTTCTTC. Its protein is CASSVEGLAGGLAETYNEQFF.

This clonotype was counted a few times. The chain recombines TRBV5-1 with TRBJ2-3; TRBD2 agrees at 11 bases. CDR1 is SGHRS and CDR2 is YFSETQ in the germline V gene. J was trimmed by 6 bases and V by 3 bases; bases with no gene match: 12. The CDR3 loop spans 17 amino acids. In DNA, the CDR3 is TGCGCCAGCAGCTCAGGGGTGATAGCGGGGGGGTCTGATACGCAGTATTTT. It encodes CASSSGVIAGGSDTQYF.

The CDR3 coding sequence is TGTGCCAGCAGCCAAGGTCCGCCGCTCAATTATGGCTACACCTTC. Encoded protein: CASSQGPPLNYGYTF. The chain employs TRBV3-1 and TRBJ1-2; D is unresolved. The CDR3 extends over 15 amino acids. From germline, CDR1 is LGHDT and CDR2 YNNKEL (reference sequence). V dropped 1 base and J dropped 5 bases, with 14 bases sitting between them. Looking up the rest from reference TRBV3-1 and TRBJ1-2 gives the full variable domain: DTAVSQTPKYLVTQMGNDKSIKCEQNLGHDTMYWYKQDSKKFLKIMFSYNNKELIINETVPNRFSPKSPDKAHLNLHINSLELGDSAVYFCASSQGPPLNYGYTFGSGTRLTVV.

The J gene is TRBJ2-6, the V gene TRBV6-1, with TRBD1 matching over 9 bases. In germline, CDR1 is MNHNS, CDR2 SASEGT. J lost 4 bases, V lost 9 bases, and 7 bases had no gene match. The CDR3 spans 15 residues. In nucleotides, the CDR3 is TGTGCCAGTTTACAGGGGGCGCGAGGGGCCAACGTCCTGACTTTC. Translating gives CASLQGARGANVLTF.

Worth noting for this clonotype: Being one base from a much bigger clone, this may be a read error. The V gene is TRBV10-3, the J gene TRBJ2-5, with D unclear. This CDR3 is 11 amino acids long. Trimming removed 3 bases at V and 11 bases at J, with 10 bases between. CDR1 is ENHRY, CDR2 SYGVKD, per germline. The CDR3: CAISEVRVQYF. The CDR3 bases are TGTGCCATCAGTGAAGTACGAGTGCAGTACTTC.

Comment on this clonotype: The junction and the germline gene differ at one end; a read error may be behind it. V usage is TRBV12-3 or TRBV12-4 and J usage is TRBJ2-3, with unresolved D. The CDR3 is made up of 13 amino acids. CDR3 DNA sequence: TGTGCCAGCACTGGAGTTATAGGAGATGCGCAGTATTTT. It translates to CASTGVIGDAQYF.

The rearrangement links TRBV6-1 to TRBJ2-5; 7 bases line up with TRBD1. The CDR3 totals 17 residues. V lost 0 bases and J lost 0; bases outside the gene matches: 7. Germline V gene lookup returns CDR1 MNHNS and CDR2 SASEGT. CDR3: CASSEAQGGRDQETQYF. The CDR3 region has the DNA TGTGCCAGCAGTGAAGCGCAAGGGGGCCGTGACCAAGAGACCCAGTACTTC.

The rearrangement joins TRBV7-6 to TRBJ2-3; 7 nucleotides line up with TRBD2. The CDR3 is 16 amino acids. The junction had 13 bases not matched to a gene; V was cut back by 5 bases and J by 5 bases. Germline values: CDR1 SGHVS, CDR2 FNYEAQ. DNA of the CDR3: TGTGCCAGCAGCAGATGGCTAGCGGATGGGGAAGATACGCAGTATTTT. This gives the protein CASSRWLADGEDTQYF.

The chain employs TRBV7-3 and TRBJ2-1; 15 bases are a match to TRBD2. The junction had 5 bases not matched to a gene; V was cut back by 2 bases and J by 0 bases. This CDR3 has 19 residues. Germline V gene sequence: CDR1 SGHTA, CDR2 FQGTGA. DNA for the CDR3: TGTGCCAGCAGCTTATGGGGGACTAGCGGGAGGCCCTCCTACAATGAGCAGTTCTTC. Translation gives CASSLWGTSGRPSYNEQFF.

To note about this clonotype: At one boundary the junction diverges from the germline segment, which might be a read error. The V call is TRBV7-2, the J call TRBJ1-2, with 8 bases identical to TRBD1. The CDR3 has 13 residues. The germline gives CDR1 SGHTA, CDR2 FQGNSA. The DNA of the CDR3 is TGTGCCGGCAGCCCAACAGGGGGTTTAGGCTACACCTTC. It yields the protein CAGSPTGGLGYTF.

The V and J genes are TRBV20-1 and TRBJ1-4; D possibly corresponds to TRBD1 (6 bases). From germline, CDR1 is DFQATT and CDR2 SNEGSKA (reference sequence). The CDR3 is 14 residues long. Trimming shortened V by 0 bases and J by 7 bases, and 12 bases separated the two germline ends. CDR3: CSARDQGIFEKLFF. The DNA for the CDR3 is TGCAGTGCTAGAGATCAGGGGATCTTTGAAAAACTGTTTTTT.

This sequence joins TRBV10-3 and TRBJ1-1; 8 positions match TRBD1. The germline V gene has CDR1 ENHRY and CDR2 SYGVKD. The CDR3 covers 15 residues. The V gene end was trimmed by 10 bases and the J gene end by 1 base; junction bases not matched to a gene: 11. Written as DNA, the CDR3 is TGTGCCACCAGCGAGGGGACAGGCAGGAACACTGAAGCTTTCTTT. It yields the protein CATSEGTGRNTEAFF.

The DNA of the CDR3 is TGTGCCAGCAGCCAAGATTCGAGAATTTACACTGAAGCTTTCTTT. This encodes CASSQDSRIYTEAFF. The V gene is TRBV4-2, the J gene TRBJ1-1; D gene uncertain. Per the germline V gene, CDR1 is LGHNA and CDR2 is YNFKEQ. The CDR3 is made up of 15 amino acids. Trimming removed 0 bases from V and 3 bases from J, with 11 bases in between.

This clonotype was recorded a few times. J is TRBJ2-7 and V is TRBV14, with 7 bases that match TRBD1. The junction had 11 bases not matched to a gene; V was cut back by 4 bases and J by 2 bases. The CDR3 is 16 amino acids. Germline CDR1 SGHDN, CDR2 FVKESK. The CDR3 is CASSPFSGQLTYEQYF. The CDR3 DNA sequence: TGTGCCAGCAGCCCATTCTCGGGACAGCTAACCTACGAGCAGTACTTC.

J is TRBJ2-2 and V is TRBV11-2, with 11 nucleotides matching TRBD2. CDR1 SGHAT and CDR2 FQNNGV come from the germline V gene. The junction had 2 bases not matched to a gene; V was cut back by 5 bases and J by 6 bases. The length of the CDR3 is 14 residues. The CDR3 is CASSHSGGAGELFF. CDR3 in DNA: TGTGCCAGCAGCCATAGCGGGGGGGCCGGGGAGCTGTTTTTT. Using reference TRBV11-2 and TRBJ2-2 for the parts outside the CDR3, the full variable domain is EAGVAQSPRYKIIEKRQSVAFWCNPISGHATLYWYQQILGQGPKLLIQFQNNGVVDDSQLPKDRFSAERLKGVDSTLKIQPAKLEDSAVYLCASSHSGGAGELFFGEGSRLTVL.

In this sample, this clonotype turned up a few times. The chain has TRBV21-1 and TRBJ1-1. TRBV21-1 is a pseudogene locus. The CDR3 covers 12 residues. CDR3 in amino acids: CASSKSVGSAFF. The CDR3 coding sequence is TGTGCCAGCAGCAAAAGTGTGGGAAGCGCTTTCTTT.

The chain has TRBV6-1 and TRBJ1-2, with D possibly being TRBD1 (5 bases). V gave up 5 bases and J gave up 8 bases, with 24 bases separating them. This CDR3 has 16 residues. Germline V gene lookup returns CDR1 MNHNS and CDR2 SASEGT. DNA for the CDR3: TGTGCCAGCAGTCGGGGCAGGATTTCGTATGAAGGAGGCTACACCTTC. As protein: CASSRGRISYEGGYTF.

This chain connects TRBV6-5 to TRBJ1-1, with 10 positions matching TRBD1. The trim removed 5 bases at V and 3 bases at J, leaving 3 bases unmatched. CDR1 and CDR2 from the germline V gene are MNHEY and SVGAGI. There are 14 residues in the CDR3. The CDR3 here is CASSRGTGDTEAFF. DNA of the CDR3: TGTGCCAGCAGTAGAGGGACAGGGGACACTGAAGCTTTCTTT.

This clonotype was counted only a few times. The rearrangement links TRBV5-1 to TRBJ1-1, with D uncertain. V was pared by 0 bases and J by 2 bases, with 14 bases between. Per the germline V gene, CDR1 is SGHRS and CDR2 is YFSETQ. The CDR3 contains 16 residues. The DNA of the CDR3 is TGCGCCAGCAGCTTGGGGACCGGACCGTCAAACACTGAAGCTTTCTTT. It encodes CASSLGTGPSNTEAFF. Based on the CDR3 plus reference TRBV5-1 and TRBJ1-1, the full variable domain is KAGVTQTPRYLIKTRGQQVTLSCSPISGHRSVSWYQQTPGQGLQFLFEYFSETQRNKGNFPGRFSGRQFSNSRSEMNVSTLELGDSALYLCASSLGTGPSNTEAFFGQGTRLTVV.

For this clonotype: Germline and junction disagree at one end, which may indicate a read error. The rearrangement uses TRBV20-1 and TRBJ2-1, with TRBD2 identical over 9 bases. The V gene's germline CDR1 is DFQATT and CDR2 SNEGSKA (reference sequence). The CDR3 spans 18 residues. The CDR3 loop is CSARSMTSGESSHNEQFF. CDR3 nucleotide sequence: TGCAGTGCTAGATCTATGACTAGCGGAGAGAGCTCCCACAATGAGCAGTTCTTC.

This clonotype appeared a few times. The rearrangement links TRBV7-2 to TRBJ2-3, with no clear D. CDR3 length: 12 amino acids. Deletions cut 5 bases from V and 4 bases from J, with 7 bases between. The germline V gene encodes CDR1 SGHTA and CDR2 FQGNSA. The DNA for the CDR3 is TGTGCCAGCAGCAAGACCTCAGATACGCAGTATTTT. Translation gives CASSKTSDTQYF.

This clonotype has only a few counts. V usage is TRBV6-1 and J usage is TRBJ1-6; 8 positions match TRBD1. The V segment lost 4 bases and the J segment 3 bases; nucleotides outside the gene matches: 2. Germline lookup yields CDR1 MNHNS and CDR2 SASEGT. CDR3 size: 15 residues. The chain's CDR3 is CASSVQGDYNSPLHF. CDR3 DNA sequence: TGTGCCAGCAGTGTACAGGGGGACTATAATTCACCCCTCCACTTT.

A few counts support this clonotype. The rearrangement joins TRBV6-6 to TRBJ2-1; 8 bases are a match to TRBD2. CDR1 and CDR2 from the germline V gene are MNHNY and SVGAGI (reference sequence). The CDR3 spans 15 residues. Trimming took 7 bases from V and 0 from J; bases not matched to a gene: 5. CDR3 region: CASIAGLASYNEQFF. CDR3 DNA: TGTGCCAGCATCGCCGGACTAGCCTCCTACAATGAGCAGTTCTTC.

This clonotype has a handful of counts. The chain has TRBV5-1 and TRBJ2-5; D tentatively fits TRBD1 or TRBD2 (5 bases each). The CDR3 spans 16 residues. Germline V lookup: CDR1 SGHRS, CDR2 YFSETQ. Deletions cut 0 bases from V and 1 base from J, with 13 bases between. CDR3 region: CASSLGSGPGQETQYF. The CDR3 DNA follows: TGCGCCAGCAGCTTGGGGTCGGGACCCGGCCAAGAGACCCAGTACTTC.

Only a few counts were recorded for this clonotype. The DNA of the CDR3 is TGTGCCAGCAGCGTAATCTGGTATGGTTCACCCCTCCACTTT. Its translation: CASSVIWYGSPLHF. J is TRBJ1-6 and V is TRBV9; no clear D. Germline CDR1 reads SGDLS; CDR2 reads YYNGEE. This CDR3 region has 14 residues. V lost 1 base and J lost 9, with 11 bases in between.

V gene TRBV4-1 combines with J gene TRBJ1-6; D is undetermined. The CDR3 consists of 17 residues. The V gene's germline CDR1 is MGHRA and CDR2 YSYEKL. With 5 bases removed from V and 0 bases from J, the gap between germline ends came to 14 bases. As DNA, the CDR3 is TGCGCCAGCAGCTCAGACGACGGGAGCTCCTATAATTCACCCCTCCACTTT. It encodes CASSSDDGSSYNSPLHF.

This clonotype has just a few counts. The V and J genes are TRBV5-1 and TRBJ2-1; TRBD2 aligns across 13 bases. V shed 4 bases and J 0 bases; nucleotides not matched to a gene: 13. This CDR3 spans 20 amino acids. The germline V gene encodes CDR1 SGHRS and CDR2 YFSETQ. CDR3 nucleotide sequence: TGCGCCAGCAGCCTTCCAAACGGGACTAGCGGGGAGAGCTCCTACAATGAGCAGTTCTTC. Residues: CASSLPNGTSGESSYNEQFF.